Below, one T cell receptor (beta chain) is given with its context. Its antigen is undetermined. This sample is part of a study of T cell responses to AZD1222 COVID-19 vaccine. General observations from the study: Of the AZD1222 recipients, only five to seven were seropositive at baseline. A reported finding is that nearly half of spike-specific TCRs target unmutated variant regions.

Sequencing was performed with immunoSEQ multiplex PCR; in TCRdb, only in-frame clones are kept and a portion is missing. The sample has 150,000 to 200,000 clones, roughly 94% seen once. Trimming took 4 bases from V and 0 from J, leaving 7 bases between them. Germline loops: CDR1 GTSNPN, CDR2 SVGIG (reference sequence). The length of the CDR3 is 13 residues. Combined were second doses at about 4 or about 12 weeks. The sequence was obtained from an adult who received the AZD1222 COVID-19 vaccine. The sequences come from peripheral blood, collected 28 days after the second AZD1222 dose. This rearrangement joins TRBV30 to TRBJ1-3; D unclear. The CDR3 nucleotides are TGTGCCTGGACCCTAGACTCTGGAAACACCATATATTTT. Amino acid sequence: CAWTLDSGNTIYF.